Following are 2 T cell receptor beta chains from one sample sequenced in a study of Ad26.COV2.S vaccination and SARS-CoV-2 variants. Indicated treatment: roughly 20 received Ad26.COV2.S at low or high dose, single or two shots; 5 received placebo; per-sample allocation not given. Sampling was performed 63 days after the first vaccine or placebo injection. Assay: immunoSEQ multiplex PCR; the TCRdb copy retains only in-frame clones and omits some. In the table there are about 480,000 clones, around nine tenths of which are singletons. The sequenced sample was peripheral blood, obtained in a trial of Ad26.COV2.S vaccine versus placebo. All receptors derive from a person between 18 and 65 years old who received the Ad26.COV2.S COVID-19 vaccine or a placebo.

The V call is TRBV30, the J call TRBJ2-1, with a possible D match to TRBD1 (5 bases). The CDR3 is made up of 15 amino acids. Germline CDR1 reads GTSNPN; CDR2 reads SVGIG (reference sequence). Deletions cut 4 bases from V and 7 bases from J, with 20 bases between. The CDR3 DNA follows: TGTGCCTGGACCATAGGGGATCTCCTCATTAATGAGCAGTTCTTC. Its translation: CAWTIGDLLINEQFF.

This clone appeared a single time. The V call is TRBV10-1, the J call TRBJ1-2; D is unresolved. Germline CDR1 reads WNHNN; CDR2 reads SYGVQD (reference sequence). The CDR3 contains 15 residues. V was trimmed by 7 bases and J by 1 base, leaving 16 bases between them. As DNA, the CDR3 is TGCGCCAGCACCTTTAGACGGAGCCGTAACTATGGCTACACCTTC. Translation: CASTFRRSRNYGYTF.